The 11 T cell receptor beta chains presented below share a single source sample, sequenced in a study of blood T cell repertoires in COVID-19. Clones were read by immunoSEQ multiplex PCR, and TCRdb kept only the in-frame ones, dropping some. The sample gives some 70,000 clones, 70% to 85% of which show up once; 1.5% to 2% is in the top ten. The sequencing input was peripheral blood. These receptors came from a woman in her fifties or sixties with acute or convalescent COVID-19.

This clone appeared a single time. The chain employs TRBV21-1 and TRBJ2-3; TRBD2 was called by the table and not checked on the DNA. TRBV21-1 constitutes a pseudogene. The CDR3 is made up of 14 amino acids. CDR3 DNA: TGTGCCAGCAGCAAAGCGTCCCCTAGACCGCGGCAGTATTTT. Protein: CASSKASPRPRQYF.

V and J are TRBV7-4 and TRBJ2-3; D might be TRBD1 (6 bases). V dropped 8 bases and J dropped 3 bases, with 15 bases sitting between them. From germline, CDR1 is SGHVT and CDR2 SQSDAQ. This CDR3 comprises 14 residues. CDR3 sequence: CASSPGQQTDTQYF. The CDR3 DNA is TGTGCCAGCTCTCCGGGACAACAAACAGATACGCAGTATTTT.

In regard to this clone: Other DNA variants within this sample encode the same CDR3. The chain combines TRBV9 with TRBJ1-5; D is unresolved. Germline CDR1 is SGDLS and CDR2 is YYNGEE. The CDR3 runs 15 residues. V was clipped by 0 bases and J by 2 bases, with 9 bases between them. CDR3 nucleotide sequence: TGTGCCAGCAGCGTAGGAGGGCAGGGCAATCAGCCCCAGCATTTT. Its protein is CASSVGGQGNQPQHF.

The J gene is TRBJ1-2, the V gene TRBV10-3; perhaps TRBD1 as D (5 bases). With 4 bases removed from V and 4 bases from J, the gap between germline ends came to 10 bases. Germline CDR1 is ENHRY and CDR2 is SYGVKD. The CDR3 sequence is 13 residues long. CDR3 in amino acids: CAISGDSAYGYTF. The CDR3 DNA sequence: TGTGCCATCAGTGGAGACAGTGCCTATGGCTACACCTTC.

The chain employs TRBV10-2 and TRBJ2-2; 10 positions agree with TRBD2. This CDR3 spans 16 amino acids. Per the germline V gene, CDR1 is WSHSY and CDR2 is SAAADI. V lost 3 bases, J lost 6 bases, and 7 bases stayed unmatched. In nucleotides, the CDR3 is TGCGCCAGCAGTGACTGGCTAGCGGGAGAGTCCGGGGAGCTGTTTTTT. This gives the protein CASSDWLAGESGELFF.

The table lists this clone with a few counts. V is TRBV2 and J is TRBJ1-2, with D possibly being TRBD1 (5 bases). The germline V gene encodes CDR1 SNHLY and CDR2 FYNNEI. There are 16 residues in the CDR3. The germline V and J ends were trimmed by 6 bases and 2 bases, with 19 bases remaining between them. CDR3 residues: CASRVQGLGGNYGYTF. In nucleotides, the CDR3 is TGTGCCAGCAGGGTTCAGGGATTAGGTGGGAACTATGGCTACACCTTC.

This clone was seen a few times. This chain links TRBV2 with TRBJ2-7; D is unclear. Trimming removed 6 bases at V and 1 base at J, with 10 bases between. The CDR3 loop spans 13 amino acids. The germline V gene encodes CDR1 SNHLY and CDR2 FYNNEI. CDR3: CASSLRQSYEQYF. Here the CDR3 DNA reads TGTGCCAGCAGCTTACGACAATCCTACGAGCAGTACTTC.

The rearrangement links TRBV9 to TRBJ2-1; 13 positions match TRBD2. J gave up 1 base and V 4 bases, and 11 bases lay outside the gene matches. Germline loops: CDR1 SGDLS, CDR2 YYNGEE. This CDR3 comprises 19 residues. In DNA, the CDR3 is TGTGCCAGCAGCCGAAACAGGACTAGCGGGAGATTATCCTACAATGAGCAGTTCTTC. Translating it yields CASSRNRTSGRLSYNEQFF. The full variable domain, in which reference TRBV9 and TRBJ2-1 provide the parts outside the CDR3, is DSGVTQTPKHLITATGQRVTLRCSPRSGDLSVYWYQQSLDQGLQFLIQYYNGEERAKGNILERFSAQQFPDLHSELNLSSLELGDSALYFCASSRNRTSGRLSYNEQFFGPGTRLTVL.

This clone appeared a single time. The chain carries TRBV19 and TRBJ1-3; D ambiguous. Germline values: CDR1 LNHDA, CDR2 SQIVND (reference sequence). This CDR3 has 14 amino acids. V was clipped by 5 bases and J by 0 bases, with 8 bases between them. The CDR3 DNA reads TGTGCCAGTAGTGCCTACCGCTCTGGAAACACCATATATTTT. Residues: CASSAYRSGNTIYF.

V and J are TRBV5-5 and TRBJ2-2; 8 bases match TRBD2. The CDR3 consists of 16 residues. V shed 0 bases and J 1 base; nucleotides not matched to a gene: 2. The germline V gene encodes CDR1 SGHKS and CDR2 YYEKEE (reference sequence). This chain's CDR3 is CASSLESGGNTGELFF. The CDR3 region has the DNA TGTGCCAGCAGCTTGGAAAGCGGGGGGAACACCGGGGAGCTGTTTTTT.

The chain recombines TRBV7-8 with TRBJ1-1; 7 bases map to TRBD1. In germline, CDR1 is SGHVS, CDR2 FQNEAQ. The CDR3 has 16 amino acids. V was pared by 5 bases and J by 2 bases, with 11 bases of the junction left unmatched. CDR3 loop: CASSHARTGRNTEAFF. The CDR3 DNA sequence: TGTGCCAGCAGCCATGCCAGGACAGGACGAAACACTGAAGCTTTCTTT.